This TCR beta chain originates from a study of T cells in Graves' hyperthyroidism and ophthalmopathy. Study-wide points: Blood also showed most of the thyroid clonotypes that were expanded above 0.001.

The sample holds many counts of this clonotype. Its matching antigen is unknown. RNA transcripts were the template for amplifying TCR beta CDR3 regions. A set of HTBI primers served as the primers for a first-round RT-PCR of the TCR CDR3. TCRdb called the multiplex PCR reads again in MiXCR, with one record for every CDR3 protein. The sample contains roughly 500,000 distinct CDR3 sequences, around 22% of which appear only once. Germline assignment: CDR1 SGHVS and CDR2 FQNEAQ. The CDR3 spans 14 residues. Deletions cut 4 bases from V and 1 base from J, with 11 bases between. The J gene is TRBJ2-7, the V gene TRBV7-8; D not certain. The sample consisted of blood. The clonotype originates from a woman in her 30s with Graves' ophthalmopathy. The CDR3 is CASSYETVSYEQYF. CDR3 bases: TGTGCCAGCAGCTATGAGACGGTATCCTACGAGCAGTACTTC.